This T cell receptor beta chain stems from a study of cytomegalovirus exposure and HLA in healthy donors (dated by TCRdb to 2015 to 2018). Looking at the study overall: An earlier analysis of approximately 550 of the donors reported more than 250 Gb of sequence data and 117 million unique TCR beta sequences from around 200 million T cells. The study combined high-throughput TCR immunosequencing, statistical association of individual TCRs with disease status, and machine learning to predict cytomegalovirus infection status. To decide whether each TCR beta V gene segment behaved as functional or pseudogenic, an earlier analysis of approximately 590 of the donors relied on high-throughput TCR beta sequencing. An early release covering roughly 640 HLA-typed donors comprised about 300 gigabases of sequencing data and around 80 million unique TCR sequences. Every repertoire in the discovery cohort had been generated on one and the same sequencing platform. A later genetic analysis used genome-wide SNP genotypes for about three fifths of the roughly 700 donors, treating that subset as a discovery cohort. Rather than drawing on any new phenotypic data, the later analysis identified candidate immune exposures from TCR beta sequences and the way those sequences occurred across donors. HLA typing included class I and class II loci at four-digit resolution. Because of strong linkage in the cohort, 4 to 6 DR-DQ haplotypes were treated as single units for association and clustering. Typing coverage differed by locus: A, B, C, DRB1 and DQB1 were typed in about 629-640 donors, DQA1 in about 500, DPA1 in around 610, and DPB1 in 450 to 480. The aim of the study was to test whether cataloging public T cell receptors could identify signatures of past pathogen exposure. Besides the first cohort of 666 subjects, a separate validation cohort made up of over 95 different subjects was used. Of the roughly 410 genotyped donors, less than 90% were placed in the genetic ancestry cluster associated with self-reported Caucasian donors. On average, around 240,000 unique TCR beta nucleotide sequences were sequenced per donor among a few hundred genotyped donors of the cohort, with approximately 18% of those sequences being non-productive. Alongside the repertoire data, information on donor age, sex, ethnicity and CMV serostatus was compiled. The T cell repertoires of several hundred subjects were profiled by immunosequencing and related to cytomegalovirus serostatus. A later analysis re-examined previously published TCR beta repertoires from 610 or so donors and added high-resolution HLA genotyping to investigate patterns of TCR occurrence. What the research found in general, with its limitations: A cluster of highly shared sequence variants was judged likely to be a technical artifact of the sequencing pipeline. An earlier analysis of approximately 600 of the donors showed that most TCR beta V segments appeared in productive rearrangements either about 87% or about 30% of the time, which broadly matched IMGT annotations. Roughly uniform sequencing depth across donors was assumed in presence/absence analyses, although this assumption may not hold. Because counts were too low, 15 to 20 rarely observed V segments, including chromosome 9 orphons, were left out of the earlier analysis of approximately 500 of the donors. Compared with equally common non-associated chains, HLA-associated TCR beta chains in a later analysis were more clonally expanded and had lower generation probabilities. Most CMV-associated TCR beta chains appeared to be HLA-restricted in a later analysis, and the HLA associations seemed to be driven largely by CMV exposure. The classifier was reported to diagnose cytomegalovirus status with high specificity and sensitivity in both the original and validation cohorts. Compared with the 666-donor mean, donors in an Asian-associated ancestry cluster had fewer N-insertions in productive TCRs, according to a later genetic analysis. V-gene and J-gene trimming of TCR beta chains was associated with a missense DCLRE1C variant in a later genetic analysis, and the association was replicated in an independent cohort. The cohort was sequenced for TCR beta chains only, and without alpha or paired-chain data the features that could be detected were limited. While some public TCRs were present in many individuals, most TCR sequences turned up only very rarely across donors. Correlated functional status among segregating V segments might reflect linkage disequilibrium, but an unknown experimental factor could not be ruled out. A further reported finding was that TCR beta sequences accurately predicted the HLA-A and HLA-B alleles for most subjects in the first cohort. Three of the identified cytomegalovirus-associated TCR beta chains were confirmed in vitro to be specific for cytomegalovirus antigens. According to the authors, the approach could potentially be generalized to other disease states and immunological phenotypes. At a false discovery rate of 0.05, a later analysis linked under 20,000 TCR beta sequences to specific HLA alleles. A later analysis found that TCR association rates varied across HLA loci, with DRB1 alleles showing the most associated TCRs and HLA-C alleles the fewest. Some IMGT-functional V segments, including TRBV6-2 and TRBV6-3, could not be told apart with the 87-base-pair reads, so those segments were excluded. Strong co-occurrence of HLA alleles, especially DR and DQ, made assigning TCR associations to individual alleles difficult. HLA typing was unavailable for some donors at each locus, so association tests used only the typed subset. According to a later analysis, parvovirus B19, influenza, CMV and Epstein-Barr virus appeared linked to several top co-occurrence clusters. The study listed 150 to 200 TCR beta chains as associated with cytomegalovirus. The only immune exposure information available for the cohort was CMV serostatus.

Receptors were amplified or captured by the immunoSEQ multiplex PCR assay. For the multiplex PCR, a mixture combining 60 forward primers for TCR Vbeta segments and 13 reverse primers for TCR Jbeta segments was used. Amplification of the CDR3 region of rearranged TCR beta genes was performed with a multiplex PCR assay on genomic DNA. The Illumina HiSeq System was used to sequence the amplified TCR beta libraries as 87-base-pair reads. The authors processed their data as follows. A later analysis tallied approximately 87 million unique TCR beta chains across the 650 to 750 repertoires, and approximately 11 million of those chains were shared by two or more donors. Raw reads were error-corrected and collapsed into unique sequences by a nearest-neighbor algorithm in which closely related sequences were merged to remove PCR and sequencing errors. To assign V, D and J gene segments, CDR3 sequences were aligned to IMGT reference sequences. For a sequence to be retained, a match of at least six nucleotides to both a V gene segment and a J gene segment was required. A rearrangement was called productive if the CDR3 had no stop codons and remained in frame with V and J, and every other rearrangement was called non-productive. Following IMGT convention, CDR3 was defined as the stretch from the second conserved V-encoded cysteine up to the conserved J-encoded phenylalanine. The earlier analysis of 587 of the donors excluded sequences that lacked an unambiguous match to a single V gene segment. In an earlier analysis of a few hundred of the donors, V segments were called functional above 56.7% productive rearrangements and were called segregating when the between-donor standard deviation exceeded 5%. A statistical classification framework was built for diagnosing cytomegalovirus status from the catalog of TCR beta chain sequences. In a later analysis, TCR nucleotide sequences were compared against IMGT/GENE-DB human TR gene sequences so that V and J genes could be assigned. In a later analysis, CDR3 sequences and most-parsimonious VDJ recombination scenarios were assigned using the TCRdist pipeline. In a later analysis, each TCR beta chain was defined by its CDR3 amino acid sequence together with its V-gene family, and reads lacking a unique V-gene family were excluded. As a way to deal with suspected cross-contamination and a sequencing artifact, a later analysis dropped 450 to 600 nucleotide sequences that were highly shared and had low generation probability. A later analysis calculated a clonal expansion index for each public chain from normalized within-repertoire ranks of inferred template counts. In a later analysis, generation probabilities were computed with a VDJ recombination model fitted to out-of-frame rearrangements, and the resulting probabilities were checked against IGoR. A later analysis scored TCR-TCR, TCR-HLA and TCR-CMV co-occurrence with hypergeometric tests, applying a repertoire-size bias correction to TCR pairs. In a later analysis, false discovery rates were estimated by permuting HLA or CMV assignments 20 times. In a later analysis, co-occurring TCRs were grouped using DBSCAN, and TCRdist sequence similarity was added for clustering within HLA-allele-positive subsets. Repertoires with fewer than 30,000 or more than 120,000 public chains were left out of co-occurrence clustering, as were about five repertoires with anomalous nucleotide sharing. The clones in this table, taken by TCRdb from immuneACCESS, are in-frame only. Not every clone is retained; where verified, under half of the shortfall comes from an unresolved V gene, and the cause of the rest is unknown. The V and J calls and clone size were taken over from that table, and D and trimming were inferred from the DNA. The sample table shows some 90,000 clones, and 65% to 80% are seen once. The ten largest clones capture roughly 3% of the sample.

The cohort consisted of some 730 healthy bone marrow donors. At the time of sampling, every cohort member was nominally healthy, though immune exposures that went unrecorded were likely present. The donor was CMV seropositive and belonged to the group of 250 to 350 seropositive cohort members. Every donor gave a peripheral blood sample, and the peripheral blood mononuclear cells from that sample were used for TCR beta sequencing. Genomic DNA was extracted from the blood cell samples with the Qiagen DNeasy Blood Extraction Kit. This clone was detected a few times. The antigen it binds to is not known. No base quality information exists; no much larger clone differs at one position. Spanning cysteine to phenylalanine, the CDR3 consists of 13 amino acids. Only the CDR3 DNA stays, 39 bases, in frame from base 1. Trimming removed 4 bases from V and 6 bases from J; the gene matches leave 6 bases unexplained. The germline V gene sets CDR1 to MNHEY and CDR2 to SVGAGI.

Sequenced: PBMCs. The rearranged chain carries TRBV6-5 and TRBJ2-7; 7 junctional bases match TRBD1. This TCR was recovered from a female donor in good health and CMV-seropositive. The DNA reads as follows: TGTGCCAGCAGTTTGACAGGGACGTCCGAGCAGTACTTC. Its amino acids are CASSLTGTSEQYF.